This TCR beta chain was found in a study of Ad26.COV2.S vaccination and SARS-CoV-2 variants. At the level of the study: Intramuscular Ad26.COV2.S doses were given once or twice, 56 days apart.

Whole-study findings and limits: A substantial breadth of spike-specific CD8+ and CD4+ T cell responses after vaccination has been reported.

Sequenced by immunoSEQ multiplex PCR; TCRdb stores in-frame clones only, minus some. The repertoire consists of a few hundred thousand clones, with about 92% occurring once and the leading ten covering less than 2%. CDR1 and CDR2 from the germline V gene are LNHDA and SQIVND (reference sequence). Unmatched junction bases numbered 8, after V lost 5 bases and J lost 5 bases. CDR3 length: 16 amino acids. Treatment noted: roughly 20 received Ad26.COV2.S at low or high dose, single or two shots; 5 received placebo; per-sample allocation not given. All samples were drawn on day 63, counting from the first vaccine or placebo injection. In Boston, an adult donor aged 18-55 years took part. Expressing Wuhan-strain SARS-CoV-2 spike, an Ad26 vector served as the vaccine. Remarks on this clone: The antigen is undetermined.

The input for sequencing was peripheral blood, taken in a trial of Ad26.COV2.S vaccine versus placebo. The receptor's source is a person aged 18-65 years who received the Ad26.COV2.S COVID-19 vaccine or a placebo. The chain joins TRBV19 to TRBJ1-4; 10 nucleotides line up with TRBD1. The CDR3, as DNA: TGTGCCAGTAGTGATGACAGGGGGCCCTACAATGAAAAACTGTTTTTT. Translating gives CASSDDRGPYNEKLFF.